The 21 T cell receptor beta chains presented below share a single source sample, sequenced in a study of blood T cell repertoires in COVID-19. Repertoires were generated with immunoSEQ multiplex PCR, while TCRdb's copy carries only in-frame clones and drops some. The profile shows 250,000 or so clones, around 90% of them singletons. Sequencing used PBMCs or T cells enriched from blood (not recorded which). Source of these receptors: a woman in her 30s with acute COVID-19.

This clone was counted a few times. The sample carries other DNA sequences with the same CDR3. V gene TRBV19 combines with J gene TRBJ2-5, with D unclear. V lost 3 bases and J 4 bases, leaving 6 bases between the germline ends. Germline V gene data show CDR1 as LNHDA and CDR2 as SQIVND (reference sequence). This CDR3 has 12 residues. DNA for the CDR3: TGTGCCAGTAGTATCCGAGGAGAGACCCAGTACTTC. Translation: CASSIRGETQYF.

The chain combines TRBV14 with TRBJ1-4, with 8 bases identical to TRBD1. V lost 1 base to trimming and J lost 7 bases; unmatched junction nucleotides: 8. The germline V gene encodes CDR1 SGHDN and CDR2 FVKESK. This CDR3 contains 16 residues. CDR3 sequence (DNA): TGTGCCAGCAGCCAAGGACAGGGGAACTATATTGAAAAACTGTTTTTT. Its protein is CASSQGQGNYIEKLFF. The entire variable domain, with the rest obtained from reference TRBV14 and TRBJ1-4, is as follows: EAGVTQFPSHSVIEKGQTVTLRCDPISGHDNLYWYRRVMGKEIKFLLHFVKESKQDESGMPNNRFLAERTGGTYSTLKVQPAELEDSGVYFCASSQGQGNYIEKLFFGSGTQLSVL.

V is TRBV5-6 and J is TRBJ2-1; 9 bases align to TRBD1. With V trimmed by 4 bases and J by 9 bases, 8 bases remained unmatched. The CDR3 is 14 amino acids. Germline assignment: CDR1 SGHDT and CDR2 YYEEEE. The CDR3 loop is CASSGQQGAAEQFF. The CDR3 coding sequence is TGTGCCAGCAGCGGTCAACAGGGGGCAGCTGAGCAGTTCTTC.

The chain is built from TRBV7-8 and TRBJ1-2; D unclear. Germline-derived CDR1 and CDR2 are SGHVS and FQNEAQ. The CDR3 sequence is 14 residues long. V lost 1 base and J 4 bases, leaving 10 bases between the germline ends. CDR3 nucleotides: TGTGCCAGCAGCTTAGAAGCGCGAGGCTATGGCTACACCTTC. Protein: CASSLEARGYGYTF.

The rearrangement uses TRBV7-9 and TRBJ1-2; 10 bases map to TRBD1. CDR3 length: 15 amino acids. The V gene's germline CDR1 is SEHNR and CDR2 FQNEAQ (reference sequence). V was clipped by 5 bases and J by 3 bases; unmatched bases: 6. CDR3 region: CASSDPGQGHYGYTF. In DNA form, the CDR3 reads TGTGCCAGCAGCGACCCGGGACAGGGGCACTATGGCTACACCTTC.

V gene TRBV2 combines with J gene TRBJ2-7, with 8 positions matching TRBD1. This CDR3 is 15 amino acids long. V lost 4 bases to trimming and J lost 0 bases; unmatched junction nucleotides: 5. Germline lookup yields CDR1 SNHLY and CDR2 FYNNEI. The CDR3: CASSGGQASSYEQYF. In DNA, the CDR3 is TGTGCCAGCAGTGGGGGACAGGCGAGCTCCTACGAGCAGTACTTC.

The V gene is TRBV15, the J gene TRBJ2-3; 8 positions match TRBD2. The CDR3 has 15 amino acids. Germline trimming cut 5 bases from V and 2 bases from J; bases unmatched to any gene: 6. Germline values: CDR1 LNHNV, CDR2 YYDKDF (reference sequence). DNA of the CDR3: TGTGCCACCAGCCTGGCGGGGGGCCCCACAGATACGCAGTATTTT. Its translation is CATSLAGGPTDTQYF.

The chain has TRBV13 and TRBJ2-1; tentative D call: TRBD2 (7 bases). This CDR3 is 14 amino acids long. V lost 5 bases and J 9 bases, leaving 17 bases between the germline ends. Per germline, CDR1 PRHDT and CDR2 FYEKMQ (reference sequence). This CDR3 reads CASSTGGLISEQFF. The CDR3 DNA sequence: TGTGCCAGCAGCACGGGGGGCCTCATAAGTGAGCAGTTCTTC.

In nucleotides, the CDR3 is TGTGCCAGCAGCTTAGCCGCGAGCCCGAACACTGAAGCTTTCTTT. This sequence encodes CASSLAASPNTEAFF. This rearrangement joins TRBV7-6 to TRBJ1-1; D not certain. In germline, CDR1 is SGHVS, CDR2 FNYEAQ. The V end lost 0 bases, the J end lost 1 base, and 9 bases lay between the germline ends. The CDR3 has 15 amino acids.

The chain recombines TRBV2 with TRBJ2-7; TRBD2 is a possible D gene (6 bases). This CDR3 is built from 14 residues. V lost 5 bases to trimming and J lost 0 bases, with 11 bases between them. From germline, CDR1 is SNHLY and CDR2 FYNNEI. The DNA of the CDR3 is TGTGCCAGCAGTCGGGACTCATCCTCCTACGAGCAGTACTTC. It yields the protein CASSRDSSSYEQYF.

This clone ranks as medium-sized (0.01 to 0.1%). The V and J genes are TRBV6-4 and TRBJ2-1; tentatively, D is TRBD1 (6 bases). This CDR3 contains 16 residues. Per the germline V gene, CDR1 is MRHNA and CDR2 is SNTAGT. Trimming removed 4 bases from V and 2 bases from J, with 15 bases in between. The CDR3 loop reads CASSVSQGTPYNEQFF. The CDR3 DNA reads TGTGCCAGCAGTGTCTCCCAGGGGACCCCCTACAATGAGCAGTTCTTC.

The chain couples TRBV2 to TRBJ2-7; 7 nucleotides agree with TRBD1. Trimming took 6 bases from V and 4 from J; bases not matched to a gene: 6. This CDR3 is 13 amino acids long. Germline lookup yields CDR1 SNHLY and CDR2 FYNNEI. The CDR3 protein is CASRATGTYEQYF. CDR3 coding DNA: TGTGCCAGCAGGGCGACAGGGACGTACGAGCAGTACTTC. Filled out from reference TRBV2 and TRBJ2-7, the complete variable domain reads EPEVTQTPSHQVTQMGQEVILRCVPISNHLYFYWYRQILGQKVEFLVSFYNNEISEKSEIFDDQFSVERPDGSNFTLKIRSTKLEDSAMYFCASRATGTYEQYFGPGTRLTVT.

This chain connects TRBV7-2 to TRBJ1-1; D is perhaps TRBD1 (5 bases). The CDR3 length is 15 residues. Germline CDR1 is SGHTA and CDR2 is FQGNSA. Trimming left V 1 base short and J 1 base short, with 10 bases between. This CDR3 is CASSLDTGQNTEAFF. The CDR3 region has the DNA TGTGCCAGCAGCTTAGATACCGGACAGAACACTGAAGCTTTCTTT.

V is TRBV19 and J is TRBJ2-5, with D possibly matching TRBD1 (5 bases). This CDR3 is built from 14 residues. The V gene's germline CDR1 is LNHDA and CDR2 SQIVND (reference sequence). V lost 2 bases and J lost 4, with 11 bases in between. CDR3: CASSISRVGETQYF. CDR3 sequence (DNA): TGTGCCAGTAGTATAAGCAGGGTAGGAGAGACCCAGTACTTC.

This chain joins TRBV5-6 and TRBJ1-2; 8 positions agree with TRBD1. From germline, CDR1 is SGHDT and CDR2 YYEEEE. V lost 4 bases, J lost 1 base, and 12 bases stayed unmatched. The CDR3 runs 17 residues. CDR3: CASSRPGRGPGNYGYTF. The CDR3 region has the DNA TGTGCCAGCAGCCGACCAGGCAGGGGGCCCGGTAACTATGGCTACACCTTC.

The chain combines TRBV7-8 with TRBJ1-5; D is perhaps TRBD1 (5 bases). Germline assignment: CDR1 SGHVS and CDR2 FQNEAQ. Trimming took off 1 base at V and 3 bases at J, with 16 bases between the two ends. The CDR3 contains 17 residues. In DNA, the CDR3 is TGTGCCAGCAGCTTAGGCCGGACACCTCCCCTCAATCAGCCCCAGCATTTT. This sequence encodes CASSLGRTPPLNQPQHF.

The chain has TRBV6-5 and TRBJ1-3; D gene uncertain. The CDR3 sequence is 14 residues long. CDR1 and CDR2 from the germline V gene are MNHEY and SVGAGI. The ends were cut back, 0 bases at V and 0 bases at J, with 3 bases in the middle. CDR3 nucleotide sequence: TGTGCCAGCAGTTACTCGAGCTCTGGAAACACCATATATTTT. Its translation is CASSYSSSGNTIYF.

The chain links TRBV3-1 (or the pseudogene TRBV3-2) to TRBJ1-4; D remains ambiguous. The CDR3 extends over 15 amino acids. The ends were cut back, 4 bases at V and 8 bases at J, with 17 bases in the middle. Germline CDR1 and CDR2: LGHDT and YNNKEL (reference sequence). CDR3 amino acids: CASSLPDIGREKLFF. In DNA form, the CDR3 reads TGTGCCAGCAGCCTCCCCGACATCGGAAGGGAAAAACTGTTTTTT.

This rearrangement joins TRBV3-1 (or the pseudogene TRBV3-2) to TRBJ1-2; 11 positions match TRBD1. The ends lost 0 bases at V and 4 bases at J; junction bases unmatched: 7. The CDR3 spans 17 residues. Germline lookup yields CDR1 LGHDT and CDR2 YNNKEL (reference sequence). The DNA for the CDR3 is TGTGCCAGCAGCCAAGATGTGGGGACAGGGGGATTCTATGGCTACACCTTC. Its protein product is CASSQDVGTGGFYGYTF.

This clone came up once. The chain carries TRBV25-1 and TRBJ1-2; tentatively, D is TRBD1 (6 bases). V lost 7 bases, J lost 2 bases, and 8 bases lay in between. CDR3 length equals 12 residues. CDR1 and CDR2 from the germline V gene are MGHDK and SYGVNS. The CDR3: CASTGQNYGYTF. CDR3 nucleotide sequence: TGTGCCAGCACCGGACAGAACTATGGCTACACCTTC.

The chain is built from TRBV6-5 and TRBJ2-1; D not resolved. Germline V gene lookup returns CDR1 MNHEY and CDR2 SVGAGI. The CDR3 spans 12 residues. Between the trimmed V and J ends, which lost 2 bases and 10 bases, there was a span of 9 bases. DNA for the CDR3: TGTGCCAGCAGTTACGGGCCCAAGGAGCAGTTCTTC. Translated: CASSYGPKEQFF.